The TCR beta chain under discussion was sequenced for a study of cytomegalovirus exposure and HLA in healthy donors. In the study overall: Sequencing of 150 million to 200 million T cells in an earlier analysis found approximately 120 million unique TCR beta sequences.

CDR1 and CDR2 from the germline V gene are SQVTM and ANQGSEA. CDR3 length equals 14 residues. In the case of this clone: The antigen is not known.

Vbeta (60) and Jbeta (13) primers were used in the PCR. Generated by immunoSEQ multiplex PCR, the TCRdb table keeps only in-frame clones and is missing some. The table records about 170,000 clones, about 80% of them present only once. Study-level results: In a later analysis, parvovirus B19, influenza, CMV and Epstein-Barr virus appeared linked to several top co-occurrence clusters. Accurate predictions that matched the HLA-A and HLA-B alleles of most subjects were reportedly made from TCR beta sequences. HLA alleles showed associations with 16,951 TCR beta sequences in a later analysis, at a 0.05 false discovery rate.

This clonotype was obtained from a man aged 25-40 years in good health and CMV-seropositive. Sequencing input: PBMCs. V and J are TRBV29-1 and TRBJ2-5; no firm D call. The DNA end lines up better with TRBJ2-7; the J call may be wrong. The CDR3 DNA reads TGCAGCGTTGAATATCTCGATGACACCTACGAGCAGTACTTC. Its protein is CSVEYLDDTYEQYF.